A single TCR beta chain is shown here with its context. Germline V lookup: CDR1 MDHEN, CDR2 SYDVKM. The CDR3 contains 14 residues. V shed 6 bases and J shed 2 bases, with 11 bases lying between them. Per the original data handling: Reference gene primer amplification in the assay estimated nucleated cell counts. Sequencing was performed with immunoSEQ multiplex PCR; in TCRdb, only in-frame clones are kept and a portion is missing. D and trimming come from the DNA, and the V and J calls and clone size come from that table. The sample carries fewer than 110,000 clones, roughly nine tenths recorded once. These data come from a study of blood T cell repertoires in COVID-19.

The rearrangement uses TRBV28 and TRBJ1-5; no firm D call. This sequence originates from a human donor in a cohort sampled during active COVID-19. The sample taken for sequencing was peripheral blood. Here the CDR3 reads CASRVQSGNQPQHF. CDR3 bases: TGTGCCAGCAGAGTACAGTCGGGCAATCAGCCCCAGCATTTT.